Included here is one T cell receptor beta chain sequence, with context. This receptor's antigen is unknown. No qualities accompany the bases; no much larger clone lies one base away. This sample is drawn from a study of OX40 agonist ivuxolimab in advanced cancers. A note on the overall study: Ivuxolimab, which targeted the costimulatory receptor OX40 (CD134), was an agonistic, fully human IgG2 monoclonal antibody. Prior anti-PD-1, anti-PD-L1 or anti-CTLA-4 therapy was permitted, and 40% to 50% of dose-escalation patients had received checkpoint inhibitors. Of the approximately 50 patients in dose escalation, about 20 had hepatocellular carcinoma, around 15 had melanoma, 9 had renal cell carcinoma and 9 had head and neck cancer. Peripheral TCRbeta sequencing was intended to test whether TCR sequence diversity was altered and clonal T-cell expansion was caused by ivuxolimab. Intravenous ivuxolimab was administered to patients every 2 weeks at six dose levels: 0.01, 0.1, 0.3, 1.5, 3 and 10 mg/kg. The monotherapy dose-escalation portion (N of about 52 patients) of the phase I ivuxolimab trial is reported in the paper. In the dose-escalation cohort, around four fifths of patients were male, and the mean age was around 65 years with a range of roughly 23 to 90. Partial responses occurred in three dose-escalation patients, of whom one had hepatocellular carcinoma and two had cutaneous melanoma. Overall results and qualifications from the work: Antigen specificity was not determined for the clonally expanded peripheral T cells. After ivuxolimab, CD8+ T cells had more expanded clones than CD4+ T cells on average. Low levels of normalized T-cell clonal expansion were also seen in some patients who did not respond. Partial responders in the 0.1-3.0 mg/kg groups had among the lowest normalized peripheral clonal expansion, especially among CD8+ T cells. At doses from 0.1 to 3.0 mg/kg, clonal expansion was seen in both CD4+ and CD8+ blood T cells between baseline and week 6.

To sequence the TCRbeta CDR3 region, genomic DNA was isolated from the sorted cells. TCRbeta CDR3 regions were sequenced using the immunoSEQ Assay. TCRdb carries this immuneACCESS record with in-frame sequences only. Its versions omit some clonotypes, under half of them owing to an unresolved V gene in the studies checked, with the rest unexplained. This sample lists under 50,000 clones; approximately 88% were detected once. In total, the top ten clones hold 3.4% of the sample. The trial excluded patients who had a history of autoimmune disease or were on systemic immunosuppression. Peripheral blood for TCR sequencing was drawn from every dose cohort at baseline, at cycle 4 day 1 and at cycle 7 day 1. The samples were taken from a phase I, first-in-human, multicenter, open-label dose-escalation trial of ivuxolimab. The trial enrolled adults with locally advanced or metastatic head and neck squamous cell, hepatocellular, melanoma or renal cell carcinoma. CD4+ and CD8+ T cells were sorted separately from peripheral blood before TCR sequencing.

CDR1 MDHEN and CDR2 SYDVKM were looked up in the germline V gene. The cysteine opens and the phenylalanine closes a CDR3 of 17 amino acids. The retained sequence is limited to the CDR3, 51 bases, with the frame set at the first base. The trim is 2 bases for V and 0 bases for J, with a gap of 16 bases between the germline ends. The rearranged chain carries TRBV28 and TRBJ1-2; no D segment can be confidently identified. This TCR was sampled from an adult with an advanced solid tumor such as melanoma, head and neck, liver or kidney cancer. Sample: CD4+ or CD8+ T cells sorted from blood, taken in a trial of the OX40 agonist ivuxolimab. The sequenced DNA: TGTGCCAGCAGTTTACCCTCCCTCGGAAGAGCTAACTATGGCTACACCTTC. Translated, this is CASSLPSLGRANYGYTF.